This TCR beta chain was recorded in a study of post-analysis software for immune sequencing data. The study's findings and limits: Significantly decreased normalized Chao1 diversity was recorded for multiple sclerosis patients relative to controls. Controls had lower frequencies than patients of a few TRBV segments, which included TRBV5-6, TRBV5-1 and TRBV20-1.

Trimming left V 0 bases short and J 5 bases short, with 13 bases between. This CDR3 comprises 14 residues. In germline, CDR1 is SQVTM, CDR2 ANQGSEA. Prepared TCR beta cDNA libraries contained unique molecular identifiers. TCRdb re-derived calls from the PCR reads in MiXCR, one entry per CDR3 protein. The data show 600,000 to 750,000 distinct CDR3 sequences, with approximately 59% seen just once and over 9% held by the top ten. This clonotype was counted a few times. Its antigen remains unknown. Sequencing was carried out using blood. This sequence joins TRBV29-1 and TRBJ1-2; D is ambiguous. This TCR derives from a girl between 2 and 10 years old with multiple sclerosis. The DNA of the CDR3 is TGCAGCGTTGAAGATCCCGAAAGAACTTATGGCTACACCTTC. Its protein product is CSVEDPERTYGYTF.